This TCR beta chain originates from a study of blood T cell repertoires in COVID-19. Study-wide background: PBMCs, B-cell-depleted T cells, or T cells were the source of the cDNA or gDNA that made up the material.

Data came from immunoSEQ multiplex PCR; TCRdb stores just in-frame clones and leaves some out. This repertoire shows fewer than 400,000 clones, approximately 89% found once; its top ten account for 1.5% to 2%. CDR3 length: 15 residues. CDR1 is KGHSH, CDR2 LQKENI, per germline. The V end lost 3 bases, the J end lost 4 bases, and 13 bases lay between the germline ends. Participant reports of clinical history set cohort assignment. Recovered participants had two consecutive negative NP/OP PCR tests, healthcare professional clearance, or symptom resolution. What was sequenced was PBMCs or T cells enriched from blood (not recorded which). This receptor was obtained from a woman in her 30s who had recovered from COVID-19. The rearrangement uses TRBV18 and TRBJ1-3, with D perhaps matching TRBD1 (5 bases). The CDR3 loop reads CASSPGGARGNTIYF. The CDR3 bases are TGTGCCAGCTCACCGGGAGGGGCGAGAGGAAACACCATATATTTT.